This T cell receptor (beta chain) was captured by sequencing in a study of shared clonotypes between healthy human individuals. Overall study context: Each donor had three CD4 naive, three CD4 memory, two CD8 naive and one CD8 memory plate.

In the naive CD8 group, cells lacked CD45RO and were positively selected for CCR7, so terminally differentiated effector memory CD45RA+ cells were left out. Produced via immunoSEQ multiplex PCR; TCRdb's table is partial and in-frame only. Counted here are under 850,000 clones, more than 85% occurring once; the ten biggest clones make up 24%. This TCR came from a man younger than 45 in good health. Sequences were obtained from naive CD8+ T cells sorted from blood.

The CDR3 DNA follows: TGTGCCAGCAGTCCCCAGGACCGATCCGCAACTAATGAAAAACTGTTTTTT. Protein sequence: CASSPQDRSATNEKLFF. The chain is built from TRBV27 and TRBJ1-4; no firm D call. The germline gives CDR1 MNHEY, CDR2 SMNVEV (reference sequence). The ends were cut back, 5 bases at V and 0 bases at J, with 16 bases in the middle. The CDR3 spans 17 residues.